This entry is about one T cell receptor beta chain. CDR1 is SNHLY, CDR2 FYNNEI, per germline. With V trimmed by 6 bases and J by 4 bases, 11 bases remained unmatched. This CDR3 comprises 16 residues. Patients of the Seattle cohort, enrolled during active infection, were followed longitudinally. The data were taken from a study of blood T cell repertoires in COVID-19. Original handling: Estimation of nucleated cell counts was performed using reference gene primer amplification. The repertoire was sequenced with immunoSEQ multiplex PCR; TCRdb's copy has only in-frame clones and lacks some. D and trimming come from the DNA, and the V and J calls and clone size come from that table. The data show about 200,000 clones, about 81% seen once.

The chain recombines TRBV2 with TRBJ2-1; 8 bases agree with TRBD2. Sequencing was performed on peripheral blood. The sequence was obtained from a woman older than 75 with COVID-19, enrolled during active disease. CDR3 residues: CASSQSSGPGYNEQFF. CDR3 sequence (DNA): TGTGCCAGCAGCCAGTCTAGCGGGCCCGGATACAATGAGCAGTTCTTC.